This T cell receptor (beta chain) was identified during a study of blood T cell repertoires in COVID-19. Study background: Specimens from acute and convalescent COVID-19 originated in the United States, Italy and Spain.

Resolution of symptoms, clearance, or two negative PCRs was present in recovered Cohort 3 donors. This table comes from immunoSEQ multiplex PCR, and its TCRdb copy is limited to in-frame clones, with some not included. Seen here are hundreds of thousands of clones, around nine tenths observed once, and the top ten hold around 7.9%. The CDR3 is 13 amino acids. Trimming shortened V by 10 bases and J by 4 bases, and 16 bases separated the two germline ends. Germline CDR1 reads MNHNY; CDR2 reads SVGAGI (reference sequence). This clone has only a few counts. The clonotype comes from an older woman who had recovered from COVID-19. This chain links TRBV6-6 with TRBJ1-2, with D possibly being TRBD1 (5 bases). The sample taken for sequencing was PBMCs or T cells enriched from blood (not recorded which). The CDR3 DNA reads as TGTGCCATCTCGGGGGGGTTTGTCTATGGCTACACCTTC. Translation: CAISGGFVYGYTF.